This is a list of T cell receptor beta chains from one sample in a study of HIV-infected children after antiretroviral therapy interruption. TCRdb used MiXCR to reprocess the 3' RACE reads, holding one entry per CDR3 protein. The sample has about 40,000 distinct CDR3 sequences, approximately 6.1% seen once. The source was CD45RA+ CD4+ T cells from PBMCs, pooled from several time points, collected from a donor given antiretroviral therapy, either interrupted or continuous. These TCRs come from a pool of human donors with HIV. The CDR3 runs from the conserved cysteine through the conserved F or W. Each record gives: D gene, clone size, V gene, J gene, CDR3 protein, CDR3 DNA. The D gene is left open where the match is weak. Rows give clone size only sometimes, using once, few, many, or a class for an expanded clone.

D: .
size: .
V: TRBV11-2
J: TRBJ2-3
CDR3: CASSSDSIADTQYF
DNA: TGTGCCAGCAGCTCAGACTCGATTGCAGATACGCAGTATTTT

D: .
size: few
V: TRBV4-3
J: TRBJ2-1
CDR3: CASSQVGRPQQFF
DNA: TGCGCCAGCAGCCAAGTCGGGCGCCCCCAGCAGTTCTTC

D: TRBD2
size: many
V: TRBV14
J: TRBJ2-1
CDR3: CASSRERWASGTHEQFF
DNA: TGTGCCAGCAGCCGAGAGAGGTGGGCTAGCGGGACTCATGAGCAGTTCTTC

D: .
size: few
V: TRBV4-1
J: TRBJ2-7
CDR3: CASSQEKGQGGNEQYF
DNA: TGCGCCAGCAGCCAAGAAAAGGGCCAGGGTGGTAACGAGCAGTACTTC

D: TRBD1
size: many
V: TRBV7-6
J: TRBJ2-2
CDR3: CASSTQGLNTGELFF
DNA: TGTGCCAGCAGCACACAGGGGCTGAACACCGGGGAGCTGTTTTTT

D: TRBD2
size: .
V: TRBV12-3/TRBV12-4
J: TRBJ2-7
CDR3: CASSLVAGYEQYF
DNA: TGTGCCAGCAGTTTGGTAGCGGGGTACGAGCAGTACTTC

D: TRBD1
size: many
V: TRBV6-4
J: TRBJ1-5
CDR3: CATRISWGQMNNQPQHF
DNA: TGTGCCACCAGAATATCATGGGGACAGATGAACAATCAGCCCCAGCATTTT

D: .
size: many
V: TRBV24-1
J: TRBJ2-1
CDR3: CATSDHKDRNEQFF
DNA: TGTGCCACCAGTGACCACAAGGACAGAAATGAGCAGTTCTTC

D: .
size: many
V: TRBV28
J: TRBJ1-2
CDR3: CASSLGPGRRIDYTF
DNA: TGTGCCAGCAGTTTAGGTCCGGGACGCAGAATTGACTACACCTTC

D: .
size: .
V: TRBV6-2/TRBV6-3
J: TRBJ1-5
CDR3: CASSELGPAQPQHF
DNA: TGTGCCAGCAGTGAACTCGGCCCCGCTCAGCCCCAGCATTTT

D: TRBD1
size: many
V: TRBV19
J: TRBJ2-2
CDR3: CASSIGGQTNTGELFF
DNA: TGTGCCAGTAGTATAGGGGGACAGACGAACACCGGGGAGCTGTTTTTT